Below are 25 T cell receptor beta chains sequenced from a single sample in a study of OX40 agonist ivuxolimab in advanced cancers. Data came from immunoSEQ multiplex PCR; TCRdb stores just in-frame clones and leaves some out. The sample includes tens of thousands of clones, about 89% of them seen just once. The sample consisted of CD4+ or CD8+ T cells sorted from blood, taken in a trial of the OX40 agonist ivuxolimab. The receptors were gathered from an adult with an advanced solid tumor such as melanoma, head and neck, liver or kidney cancer.

The chain is built from TRBV27 and TRBJ2-3, with 11 bases identical to TRBD2. CDR3 length equals 15 residues. The V gene's germline CDR1 is MNHEY and CDR2 SMNVEV (reference sequence). The trim removed 2 bases at V and 6 bases at J, leaving 4 bases unmatched. Written as DNA, the CDR3 is TGTGCCAGCAGTTTAAGGGTAGCGGGAGGGGATACGCAGTATTTT. Protein product: CASSLRVAGGDTQYF.

V gene TRBV29-1 combines with J gene TRBJ1-3; perhaps TRBD1 as D (5 bases). Germline V gives CDR1 SQVTM, CDR2 ANQGSEA. V lost 4 bases, J lost 5 bases, and 12 bases lay in between. The CDR3 extends over 13 amino acids. CDR3 sequence: CSVVEDTRNTIYF. In nucleotides, the CDR3 is TGCAGCGTTGTGGAGGACACCAGAAACACCATATATTTT.

V gene TRBV13 combines with J gene TRBJ1-1; a weak D match, TRBD1 (5 bases). Trimming took 0 bases from V and 4 from J, leaving 9 bases between them. CDR1 and CDR2 from the germline V gene are PRHDT and FYEKMQ (reference sequence). The CDR3 is made up of 14 amino acids. The CDR3 loop is CASSLGQGVTEAFF. CDR3 bases: TGTGCCAGCAGCTTAGGCCAAGGGGTCACTGAAGCTTTCTTT.

The chain has TRBV7-9 and TRBJ2-2, with D possibly being TRBD1 (6 bases). The V end lost 3 bases, the J end lost 1 base, and 15 bases lay between the germline ends. CDR1 is SEHNR, CDR2 FQNEAQ, per germline (reference sequence). This CDR3 is built from 17 residues. CDR3 DNA sequence: TGTGCCAGCAGCTTCGCGACCGGGACAATGAACACCGGGGAGCTGTTTTTT. This translates into CASSFATGTMNTGELFF.

V is TRBV10-2 and J is TRBJ2-2, with 16 bases matching TRBD2. Germline V CDR1 and CDR2: WSHSY, SAAADI. There are 19 residues in the CDR3. The V segment lost 7 bases and the J segment 3 bases; nucleotides outside the gene matches: 11. The CDR3 nucleotides read TGCGCCAGCACCGGGACTAGCGGGAGGGGACGGGTTGACACCGGGGAGCTGTTTTTT. Amino acid sequence: CASTGTSGRGRVDTGELFF.

The CDR3 coding sequence is TGTGCCAGCAGCCCCAGGAGGGTCGGCAATCAGCCCCAGCATTTT. Translation gives CASSPRRVGNQPQHF. This chain uses TRBV7-8 with TRBJ1-5, with D unclear. The CDR3 is 15 residues long. V lost 5 bases to trimming and J lost 2 bases, with 13 bases between them. Germline V gene data show CDR1 as SGHVS and CDR2 as FQNEAQ. Based on the CDR3 plus reference TRBV7-8 and TRBJ1-5, the full variable domain is GAGVSQSPRYKVAKRGQDVALRCDPISGHVSLFWYQQALGQGPEFLTYFQNEAQLDKSGLPSDRFFAERPEGSVSTLKIQRTQQEDSAVYLCASSPRRVGNQPQHFGDGTRLSIL.

The sample holds one count of this clone. The chain employs TRBV7-8 and TRBJ1-1, with TRBD1 identical over 8 bases. This CDR3 has 15 amino acids. Germline loops: CDR1 SGHVS, CDR2 FQNEAQ. V shed 6 bases and J 0 bases; nucleotides not matched to a gene: 6. The chain's CDR3 is CASSSGTGLNTEAFF. CDR3 DNA sequence: TGTGCCAGCAGTTCCGGGACAGGTTTGAACACTGAAGCTTTCTTT.

The genes are TRBV28 and TRBJ1-2, with D perhaps matching TRBD1 (6 bases). V lost 1 base to trimming and J lost 8 bases, with 11 bases between them. Per germline, CDR1 MDHEN and CDR2 SYDVKM. This CDR3 is 13 amino acids long. CDR3 bases: TGTGCCAGCAGTTTATCACAGGGTTTAGGCTACACCTTC. Protein sequence: CASSLSQGLGYTF.

The chain joins TRBV6-5 to TRBJ1-1; TRBD1 agrees at 8 bases. Per the germline V gene, CDR1 is MNHEY and CDR2 is SVGAGI. This CDR3 has 12 amino acids. V lost 5 bases and J lost 10; bases outside the gene matches: 6. The CDR3 nucleotides read TGTGCCAGCAGTCCAGGACAGGGCGGAGCTTTCTTT. This codes for CASSPGQGGAFF.

The chain is built from TRBV6-1 and TRBJ1-1; D remains ambiguous. Germline V gene sequence: CDR1 MNHNS, CDR2 SASEGT. Trimming left V 6 bases short and J 4 bases short, with 15 bases between. The CDR3 totals 14 residues. The CDR3 nucleotides are TGTGCCAGCAGCCCACTGGGGTCGGGCACTGAAGCTTTCTTT. Its translation: CASSPLGSGTEAFF.

This clone was picked up one time. The chain couples TRBV4-3 to TRBJ2-1; D gene ambiguous. This CDR3 comprises 15 residues. Trimming took off 4 bases at V and 0 bases at J, with 10 bases between the two ends. Germline V gene lookup returns CDR1 LGHNA and CDR2 YSLEER. CDR3 residues: CASSPTESSYNEQFF. CDR3 DNA sequence: TGCGCCAGCAGCCCGACGGAAAGCTCCTACAATGAGCAGTTCTTC.

The chain carries TRBV10-1 and TRBJ2-1; 11 positions match TRBD2. The germline V gene encodes CDR1 WNHNN and CDR2 SYGVQD (reference sequence). The CDR3 has 15 amino acids. V was pared by 2 bases and J by 9 bases, with 6 bases of the junction left unmatched. The CDR3 protein is CASSEATSGIVEQFF. The CDR3 region has the DNA TGCGCCAGCAGTGAGGCGACTAGCGGGATTGTTGAGCAGTTCTTC.

This sequence joins TRBV7-9 and TRBJ1-1; D is unclear. The V gene's germline CDR1 is SEHNR and CDR2 FQNEAQ (reference sequence). CDR3 length: 15 residues. Trimming left V 5 bases short and J 1 base short, with 14 bases between. CDR3 residues: CASSQWLGRNTEAFF. The CDR3 DNA sequence: TGTGCCAGCAGCCAATGGCTGGGGAGGAACACTGAAGCTTTCTTT.

The chain links TRBV18 to TRBJ2-5, with TRBD2 as a possible D gene (5 bases). Trimming took off 3 bases at V and 4 bases at J, with 9 bases between the two ends. CDR3 size: 13 residues. Germline CDR1 and CDR2: KGHSH and LQKENI. In DNA, the CDR3 is TGTGCCAGCTCACCCCCAGGAGGAGAGACCCAGTACTTC. The encoded protein is CASSPPGGETQYF.

The V call is TRBV2, the J call TRBJ2-7, with TRBD2 matching 8 bases. Germline V gene lookup returns CDR1 SNHLY and CDR2 FYNNEI. After removal of 5 bases from V and 3 bases from J, the junction contained 6 bases not matched to a gene. This CDR3 comprises 14 residues. The CDR3 spells CASSFSGTLYEQYV. CDR3 nucleotides: TGTGCCAGCAGTTTTAGCGGGACCCTCTACGAGCAGTACGTC.

The V gene is TRBV28, the J gene TRBJ1-1; D gene uncertain. V shed 7 bases and J shed 5 bases, with 17 bases lying between them. Germline V gene lookup returns CDR1 MDHEN and CDR2 SYDVKM. The CDR3 is 14 residues long. CDR3 bases: TGTGCCAGCACGCTGACGGTCGGCCGAACTGAAGCTTTCTTT. Residues: CASTLTVGRTEAFF.

The chain has TRBV13 and TRBJ2-1, with unresolved D. V gave up 1 base and J gave up 7 bases, with 5 bases separating them. CDR1 and CDR2 (germline): PRHDT, FYEKMQ (reference sequence). CDR3 length: 12 residues. The CDR3 nucleotides are TGTGCCAGCAGCTTAGACGGTAATGAGCAGTTCTTC. This encodes CASSLDGNEQFF.

This sequence joins TRBV28 and TRBJ2-3; D gene uncertain. This CDR3 has 17 residues. The germline CDR1 and CDR2 sequences are MDHEN and SYDVKM. V lost 5 bases and J lost 0, with 18 bases in between. The CDR3 spells CASSIPSRFPSTDTQYF. The DNA of the CDR3 is TGTGCCAGCAGTATCCCCTCCAGGTTTCCTAGCACAGATACGCAGTATTTT.

V gene TRBV7-8 combines with J gene TRBJ2-1, with TRBD2 identical over 9 bases. The CDR3 has 16 amino acids. J was trimmed by 2 bases and V by 1 base; bases with no gene match: 3. Germline V gene lookup returns CDR1 SGHVS and CDR2 FQNEAQ. In DNA, the CDR3 is TGTGCCAGCAGCTTAGGAGCGGGAGGACCCTACAATGAGCAGTTCTTC. Its translation: CASSLGAGGPYNEQFF.

This rearrangement joins TRBV5-6 to TRBJ2-5, with no clear D. Germline CDR1 and CDR2: SGHDT and YYEEEE. This CDR3 region has 14 residues. V lost 0 bases to trimming and J lost 5 bases, with 11 bases between them. The chain's CDR3 is CASSLGGFDETQYF. The CDR3 nucleotides are TGTGCCAGCAGCTTGGGCGGATTTGATGAGACCCAGTACTTC.

The CDR3 loop is CATSSRSRGRDTQYF. DNA of the CDR3: TGTGCCACCAGCTCGAGGTCTCGGGGGCGGGATACGCAGTATTTT. The chain combines TRBV15 with TRBJ2-3, with D perhaps given as TRBD1 or TRBD2 (6 bases each). Germline values: CDR1 LNHNV, CDR2 YYDKDF (reference sequence). The ends were cut back, 5 bases at V and 6 bases at J, with 18 bases in the middle. The CDR3 extends over 15 amino acids.

The genes are TRBV29-1 and TRBJ2-1, with D possibly TRBD1 on 6 matching bases. V shed 7 bases and J shed 0 bases, with 16 bases lying between them. Germline CDR1 SQVTM, CDR2 ANQGSEA. CDR3 length: 15 residues. The CDR3 coding sequence is TGCAGCGCCACAGGGTTGTTGGGCTCCTACAATGAGCAGTTCTTC. Amino acid sequence: CSATGLLGSYNEQFF.

V gene TRBV11-2 combines with J gene TRBJ2-1; D is undetermined. The CDR3 spans 16 residues. The ends were cut back, 3 bases at V and 0 bases at J, with 12 bases in the middle. CDR1 is SGHAT and CDR2 is FQNNGV in the germline V gene. CDR3 sequence reads: CASSLFSSSSYNEQFF. CDR3 in DNA: TGTGCCAGCAGCTTGTTTAGCTCCAGCTCCTACAATGAGCAGTTCTTC.

The chain joins TRBV5-6 to TRBJ1-1, with D uncertain. The V end lost 0 bases, the J end lost 4 bases, and 7 bases lay between the germline ends. The CDR3 sequence is 13 residues long. CDR1 and CDR2 (germline): SGHDT, YYEEEE. The CDR3, as DNA: TGTGCCAGCAGCTTGGGAAGGGCCACTGAAGCTTTCTTT. Translation: CASSLGRATEAFF. The full variable domain, its missing parts supplied by reference TRBV5-6 and TRBJ1-1, is DAGVTQSPTHLIKTRGQQVTLRCSPKSGHDTVSWYQQALGQGPQFIFQYYEEEERQRGNFPDRFSGHQFPNYSSELNVNALLLGDSALYLCASSLGRATEAFFGQGTRLTVV.

V gene TRBV11-3 combines with J gene TRBJ2-1; possible D gene TRBD2, 6 bases. The V gene's germline CDR1 is SGHNT and CDR2 YENEEA. The CDR3 length is 11 residues. The germline V and J ends were trimmed by 7 bases and 15 bases, with 16 bases remaining between them. The CDR3: CASTNPGLAFF. For the CDR3, the DNA is TGTGCCAGCACCAACCCGGGACTGGCGTTCTTC. Based on the CDR3 plus reference TRBV11-3 and TRBJ2-1, the full variable domain is EAGVVQSPRYKIIEKKQPVAFWCNPISGHNTLYWYLQNLGQGPELLIRYENEEAVDDSQLPKDRFSAERLKGVDSTLKIQPAELGDSAVYLCASTNPGLAFFGPGTRLTVL.